The subject of this entry is one T cell receptor (beta chain). This record belongs to a study of blood T cell repertoires in COVID-19. The overall study: Whether acute or convalescent, the COVID-19 samples came from the United States, Italy and Spain. Sample material is recorded as cDNA or gDNA derived from T cells, B-cell-depleted T cells, or PBMCs.

Trimming removed 4 bases from V and 4 bases from J, with 7 bases in between. In germline, CDR1 is SGHTA, CDR2 FQGTGA. This CDR3 is built from 12 residues. TCRdb keeps only in-frame clones here, not all; method: immunoSEQ multiplex PCR. The sample includes fewer than 200,000 clones, 80% of them seen just once. The receptor comes from a man aged 55 to 70 with acute or convalescent COVID-19. The sequencing sample was made of peripheral blood. The chain recombines TRBV7-3 with TRBJ1-2; tentative D call: TRBD1 (5 bases). The CDR3 DNA reads as TGTGCCAGCAGCTCGGACACCTATGGCTACACCTTC. Translating it yields CASSSDTYGYTF.